The 18 T cell receptor beta chains given below trace back to one sample, sequenced in a study of technical replicates of blood from several donors. Only in-frame clones appear in the TCRdb table, and some are missing; sequencing was by immunoSEQ multiplex PCR. The data show approximately 95,000 clones, approximately 95% seen once. Input material: T cells isolated from PBMCs. These receptors all stem from a human donor in good health.

This clone has a single count. This chain links TRBV5-4 with TRBJ2-1; 8 bases agree with TRBD1. Trimming took 0 bases from V and 7 from J; bases not matched to a gene: 3. The CDR3 loop spans 14 amino acids. The germline CDR1 and CDR2 sequences are SGHNT and YYREEE (reference sequence). The CDR3 is CASSLVQGANEQFF. The CDR3 DNA reads TGTGCCAGCAGCTTGGTGCAGGGGGCTAATGAGCAGTTCTTC.

V is TRBV5-4 and J is TRBJ2-3; TRBD2 matches 7 bases. From germline, CDR1 is SGHNT and CDR2 YYREEE (reference sequence). The CDR3 consists of 15 residues. V gave up 4 bases and J gave up 2 bases; unmatched junction bases: 7. This CDR3 reads CASSAGLADTDTQYF. The CDR3, as DNA: TGTGCCAGCAGCGCCGGGCTAGCGGACACAGATACGCAGTATTTT.

The rearrangement joins TRBV19 to TRBJ1-5, with 8 bases matching TRBD1. CDR1 and CDR2 (germline): LNHDA, SQIVND (reference sequence). J was trimmed by 2 bases and V by 8 bases; bases with no gene match: 5. This CDR3 region has 14 residues. The CDR3 coding sequence is TGTGCCAGTCAGGGACAGGTGGGCAATCAGCCCCAGCATTTT. Protein: CASQGQVGNQPQHF.

V usage is TRBV5-6 and J usage is TRBJ1-4, with a tentative D call TRBD1 (5 bases). Germline V CDR1 and CDR2: SGHDT, YYEEEE. V shed 1 base and J shed 5 bases, with 12 bases lying between them. The CDR3 loop spans 15 amino acids. As DNA, the CDR3 is TGTGCCAGCAGCTTGTACGGGGGTGAGAATGAAAAACTGTTTTTT. Protein product: CASSLYGGENEKLFF. Based on the CDR3 plus reference TRBV5-6 and TRBJ1-4, the full variable domain is DAGVTQSPTHLIKTRGQQVTLRCSPKSGHDTVSWYQQALGQGPQFIFQYYEEEERQRGNFPDRFSGHQFPNYSSELNVNALLLGDSALYLCASSLYGGENEKLFFGSGTQLSVL.

The chain joins TRBV29-1 to TRBJ2-7, with 7 positions matching TRBD2. This CDR3 region has 13 residues. The germline CDR1 and CDR2 sequences are SQVTM and ANQGSEA. The V segment lost 8 bases and the J segment 7 bases; nucleotides outside the gene matches: 14. The CDR3 here is CSSKAGSGAEQYF. The CDR3 DNA sequence: TGCAGCTCAAAAGCGGGGAGCGGGGCTGAGCAGTACTTC.

This chain joins TRBV5-1 and TRBJ2-1, with D maybe TRBD2 (6 bases). The CDR3 is made up of 13 amino acids. Germline CDR1 and CDR2: SGHRS and YFSETQ. The ends were cut back, 0 bases at V and 6 bases at J, with 7 bases in the middle. CDR3 bases: TGCGCCAGCAGCTTGGGGGGGGTCAATGAGCAGTTCTTC. This encodes CASSLGGVNEQFF.

This clone was counted a few times. V and J are TRBV2 and TRBJ2-4; perhaps TRBD1 as D (5 bases). CDR1 is SNHLY, CDR2 FYNNEI, per germline. The V end lost 6 bases, the J end lost 9 bases, and 21 bases lay between the germline ends. The CDR3 sequence is 15 residues long. CDR3: CASRIRGPERSIQYF. The CDR3 region has the DNA TGTGCCAGCAGGATTAGGGGCCCAGAGAGGAGCATTCAGTACTTC.

The chain joins TRBV4-1 to TRBJ2-7; TRBD2 matches 9 bases. V lost 1 base to trimming and J lost 2 bases; unmatched junction nucleotides: 3. Germline V gives CDR1 MGHRA, CDR2 YSYEKL. The CDR3 spans 15 residues. The CDR3 DNA reads TGCGCCAGCAGCCAAGTTCCTAGCGGGACCTACGAGCAGTACTTC. It codes for CASSQVPSGTYEQYF.

The chain carries TRBV7-9 and TRBJ2-5; a possible D gene is TRBD2 (5 bases). The CDR3 is made up of 15 amino acids. Trimming left V 1 base short and J 6 bases short, with 15 bases between. Looked up from germline, CDR1 is SEHNR and CDR2 is FQNEAQ (reference sequence). The CDR3 sequence: CASSLVQPGKQTQYF. As DNA, the CDR3 is TGTGCCAGCAGCTTAGTACAGCCGGGAAAACAGACCCAGTACTTC.

The chain links TRBV12-5 to TRBJ1-1, with 7 bases fitting TRBD1. Germline V lookup: CDR1 LGHNT, CDR2 FRNRAP. The CDR3 has 11 amino acids. V shed 11 bases and J 4 bases; nucleotides not matched to a gene: 4. The CDR3 sequence is CASGGSTEAFF. CDR3 coding DNA: TGTGCTTCAGGGGGTAGCACTGAAGCTTTCTTT.

This clone is a singleton in its sample. The chain couples TRBV12-5 to TRBJ2-7, with 7 positions matching TRBD1. V lost 6 bases, J lost 6 bases, and 14 bases stayed unmatched. Germline V gene sequence: CDR1 LGHNT, CDR2 FRNRAP. CDR3 length: 15 amino acids. This CDR3 is CASGIGQVSRSEQYF. DNA for the CDR3: TGTGCTAGTGGAATAGGACAGGTTAGTAGAAGCGAGCAGTACTTC. The full variable domain, with the rest looked up from reference TRBV12-5 and TRBJ2-7, is DARVTQTPRHKVTEMGQEVTMRCQPILGHNTVFWYRQTMMQGLELLAYFRNRAPLDDSGMPKDRFSAEMPDATLATLKIQPSEPRDSAVYFCASGIGQVSRSEQYFGPGTRLTVT.

The CDR3 nucleotides are TGTGCCAGCAGCCAATCGGACAGTGTCAACACCATATATTTT. Its protein is CASSQSDSVNTIYF. The chain couples TRBV16 to TRBJ1-3; the D gene is possibly TRBD1 (6 bases). The V gene lost 0 bases and the J gene lost 7 bases, with 10 bases spanning the gap. There are 14 residues in the CDR3. Per the germline V gene, CDR1 is KGHSY and CDR2 is FQNENV.

The V gene is TRBV27, the J gene TRBJ2-1; D possibly corresponds to TRBD2 (6 bases). V lost 8 bases and J lost 0, with 14 bases in between. CDR3 length: 15 residues. The V gene's germline CDR1 is MNHEY and CDR2 SMNVEV (reference sequence). The CDR3 nucleotides read TGTGCCAGCCGCCGGGACTCCAGCTCCTACAATGAGCAGTTCTTC. Its protein product is CASRRDSSSYNEQFF.

The chain has TRBV7-2 and TRBJ1-2, with TRBD1 matching over 8 bases. The junction had 5 bases not matched to a gene; V was cut back by 2 bases and J by 0 bases. CDR1 and CDR2 (germline): SGHTA, FQGNSA. This CDR3 has 16 residues. Here the CDR3 reads CASSLRTGPSNYGYTF. Written as DNA, the CDR3 is TGTGCCAGCAGCTTAAGGACAGGGCCTTCTAACTATGGCTACACCTTC.

The rearrangement joins TRBV18 to TRBJ2-2, with D possibly being TRBD1 (6 bases). The V end lost 3 bases, the J end lost 2 bases, and 13 bases lay between the germline ends. CDR1 is KGHSH and CDR2 is LQKENI in the germline V gene. The CDR3 covers 16 residues. The CDR3 loop reads CASSPGGQRNTGELFF. The CDR3, as DNA: TGTGCCAGCTCACCTGGAGGACAGCGCAACACCGGGGAGCTGTTTTTT.

This chain connects TRBV11-3 to TRBJ2-7, with a weak D call TRBD1 (5 bases). The CDR3 is made up of 14 amino acids. The germline CDR1 and CDR2 sequences are SGHNT and YENEEA. The V end was cut by 5 bases, the J end by 5 bases, with 16 bases between. The CDR3 is CASSPRNRLHEQYF. CDR3 nucleotides: TGTGCCAGCAGCCCCCGGAACAGGCTTCACGAGCAGTACTTC.

This clone was observed once. V is TRBV6-6 and J is TRBJ1-1, with D possibly TRBD1 on 6 matching bases. The length of the CDR3 is 10 residues. V lost 8 bases to trimming and J lost 11 bases, with 12 bases between them. Germline V gene lookup returns CDR1 MNHNY and CDR2 SVGAGI (reference sequence). In DNA, the CDR3 is TGTGCCAGCTTAGGCCAGGGGGCTTTCTTT. This gives the protein CASLGQGAFF.

The chain couples TRBV6-5 to TRBJ2-3; TRBD2 aligns across 7 bases. The CDR3 contains 14 residues. Germline loops: CDR1 MNHEY, CDR2 SVGAGI. Trimming took 4 bases from V and 2 from J; bases not matched to a gene: 3. CDR3 DNA sequence: TGTGCCAGCAGTTTTAGCGGGCCCACAGATACGCAGTATTTT. This translates into CASSFSGPTDTQYF.